These T cell receptor beta chains were read from a single sample in a study of T cells in Graves' hyperthyroidism and ophthalmopathy. TCRdb reanalysed the multiplex PCR reads using MiXCR and keeps one entry per CDR3 protein. In the table there are about 200,000 distinct CDR3 sequences, about 18% of which are singletons. Source material: blood. The receptors were sampled from a man aged 35 to 55 with Graves' hyperthyroidism. Each CDR3 is given with its conserved first and last residue. The order of the fields is J gene, D gene, V gene, CDR3 length, clone size, CDR3 DNA, CDR3 protein. D genes are given only for firm matches. Not every row has a clone size; where given, it reads once, few, many or a size class.

>TRBJ2-1|NA|TRBV19|11|many
TGTGCCAGTAGTATGAGAGGGGAGCAGTTCTTC
CASSMRGEQFF
>TRBJ2-7|NA|TRBV6-9|14|NA
TGTGCCAGCAGTTACGCGGGCCCAAGAGGAGAGCAGTACTTC
CASSYAGPRGEQYF
>TRBJ2-5|NA|TRBV7-8|16|many
TGTGCCAGCAGCTTAGCGCGGGTCAGGGCCCAAGAGACCCAGTACTTC
CASSLARVRAQETQYF
>TRBJ1-1|NA|TRBV7-2|13|NA
TGTGCCAGCAAGATCCAAATGAACACTGAAGCTTTCTTT
CASKIQMNTEAFF
>TRBJ2-5|TRBD1|TRBV19|15|few
TGTGCCAGTAAAGAGGGACAGGGTATAGGAGAGACCCAGTACTTC
CASKEGQGIGETQYF
>TRBJ2-3|NA|TRBV7-2|14|many
TGTGCCAGCAGCCTTGGACCTAGCACAGATACGCAGTATTTT
CASSLGPSTDTQYF
>TRBJ2-3|TRBD2|TRBV20-1|13|many
TGCAGTCCGCAGCGGGGAAGCACAGATACGCAGTATTTT
CSPQRGSTDTQYF
>TRBJ2-1|NA|TRBV5-1|13|many
TGCGCCAGCAGCTTGGTCAGGGGAGATGAGCAGTTCTTC
CASSLVRGDEQFF
>TRBJ2-7|NA|TRBV12-3/TRBV12-4|13|NA
TGTGCCAGCAGTTCCGGATTCGACTACGAGCAGTACTTC
CASSSGFDYEQYF
>TRBJ1-6|NA|TRBV28|12|NA
TGTGCCAGCTTGGGCAGCTATTCACCCCTCCACTTT
CASLGSYSPLHF
>TRBJ2-2|NA|TRBV28|13|many
TGTGCCAGCAGCCTACAGAGCCCCGGGGAGCTGTTTTTT
CASSLQSPGELFF
>TRBJ1-1|NA|TRBV9|16|few
TGTGCCAGCAGCGCAGGTCCCTGGCCGGAGAACACTGAAGCTTTCTTT
CASSAGPWPENTEAFF
>TRBJ1-2|NA|TRBV7-9|15|many
TGTGCCAGCAGCTTAATACCAGGGATTGACTATGGCTACACCTTC
CASSLIPGIDYGYTF
>TRBJ1-2|NA|TRBV9|14|many
TGTGCCAGCAGCGTAGGGGGACAAAACTATGGCTACACCTTC
CASSVGGQNYGYTF
>TRBJ1-1|NA|TRBV11-1|13|many
TGTGCCAGCAGCTTCAGGGTGAACACTGAAGCTTTCTTT
CASSFRVNTEAFF
>TRBJ2-1|NA|TRBV18|15|many
TGTGCCAGCTCACCACCGGGGCCGTTGGGCGATGAGCAGTTCTTC
CASSPPGPLGDEQFF
>TRBJ2-3|NA|TRBV7-9|14|many
TGTGCCAGCAGCTTAAGGGGGGAAACAGATACGCAGTATTTT
CASSLRGETDTQYF
>TRBJ1-2|NA|TRBV28|12|few
TGTGCCAGCAGCCCAGGGCCCTATGGCTACACCTTC
CASSPGPYGYTF
>TRBJ1-6|TRBD1|TRBV7-2|14|many
TGTGCCAGCACCCCGGGACAGGGAGATTCACCCCTCCACTTT
CASTPGQGDSPLHF
>TRBJ1-5|TRBD1|TRBV27|17|NA
TGTGCCAGCAGTTCAGGACAGGGGTATTATAGCAATCAGCCCCAGCATTTT
CASSSGQGYYSNQPQHF
>TRBJ2-7|TRBD1|TRBV5-1|14|few
TGCGCCAACAGCTTGGCAGGGGGAACCTACGAGCAGTACTTC
CANSLAGGTYEQYF
>TRBJ2-3|TRBD2|TRBV20-1|13|NA
TGCAGTGCTAGAGATGCAGCGGGGGATACGCAGTATTTT
CSARDAAGDTQYF
>TRBJ1-5|TRBD1|TRBV19|15|NA
TGTGCCAGTAGTGGACAGGCAAATAGCGGGCAGCCCCAGCATTTT
CASSGQANSGQPQHF
>TRBJ2-2|NA|TRBV30|15|many
TGTGCCTGGAGTGTAGATCTTCCAAACACCGGGGAGCTGTTTTTT
CAWSVDLPNTGELFF
>TRBJ2-7|NA|TRBV27|12|many
TGTGCCAGCAGTTCCCCCTCCTTGGAGCAGTACTTC
CASSSPSLEQYF
>TRBJ2-2|NA|TRBV20-1|15|few
TGCAGTGCTAGAGAAAACAGGGCTTGGGCCGGGGAGCTGTTTTTT
CSARENRAWAGELFF
>TRBJ1-5|TRBD1|TRBV18|16|many
TGTGCCAGCTCACCACCGGGACAGGGTGGCAATCAGCCCCAGCATTTT
CASSPPGQGGNQPQHF
>TRBJ2-6|NA|TRBV24-1|14|NA
TGTGCCGCCTCGGGGAGGTACGGGGCCAACGTCCTGACTTTC
CAASGRYGANVLTF
>TRBJ2-1|TRBD1|TRBV6-2/TRBV6-3|12|many
TGTGCCAGCAATGGACAGGGGGTCGAGCAGTTCTTC
CASNGQGVEQFF
>TRBJ2-1|NA|TRBV20-1|12|many
TGCAGTGCCACGGAGGGGGTGAGCGAGCAGTTCTTC
CSATEGVSEQFF
>TRBJ1-5|TRBD1|TRBV4-3|19|few
TGCGCCAGCAGCCAAGAAGGAGGACAGGGGTATCGAGGCAATCAGCCCCAGCATTTT
CASSQEGGQGYRGNQPQHF